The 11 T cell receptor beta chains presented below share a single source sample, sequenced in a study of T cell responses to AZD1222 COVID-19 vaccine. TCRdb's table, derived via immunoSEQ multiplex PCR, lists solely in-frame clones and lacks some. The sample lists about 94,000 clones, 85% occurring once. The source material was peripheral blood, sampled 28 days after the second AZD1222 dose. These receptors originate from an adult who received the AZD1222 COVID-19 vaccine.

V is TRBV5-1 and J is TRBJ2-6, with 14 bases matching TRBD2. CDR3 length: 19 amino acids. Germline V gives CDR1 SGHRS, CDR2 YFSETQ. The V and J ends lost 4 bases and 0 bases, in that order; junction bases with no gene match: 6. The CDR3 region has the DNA TGCGCCAGCAGCACCACAGGACTAGCGGGGGGCTCTGGGGCCAACGTCCTGACTTTC. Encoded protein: CASSTTGLAGGSGANVLTF. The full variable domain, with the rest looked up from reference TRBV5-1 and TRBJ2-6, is KAGVTQTPRYLIKTRGQQVTLSCSPISGHRSVSWYQQTPGQGLQFLFEYFSETQRNKGNFPGRFSGRQFSNSRSEMNVSTLELGDSALYLCASSTTGLAGGSGANVLTFGAGSRLTVL.

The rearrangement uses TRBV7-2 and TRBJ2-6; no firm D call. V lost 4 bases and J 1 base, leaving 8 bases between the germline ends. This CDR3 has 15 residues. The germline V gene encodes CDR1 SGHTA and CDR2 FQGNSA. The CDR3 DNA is TGTGCCAGCAGCTCTAGGCTGTCTGGGGCCAACGTCCTGACTTTC. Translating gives CASSSRLSGANVLTF.

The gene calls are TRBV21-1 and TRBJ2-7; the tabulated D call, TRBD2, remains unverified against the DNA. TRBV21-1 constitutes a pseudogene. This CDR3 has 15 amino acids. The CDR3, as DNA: TGTGCCAGCAGCAAAGTTAGACTGAAGATCTACGAGCAGTACTTC. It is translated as CASSKVRLKIYEQYF.

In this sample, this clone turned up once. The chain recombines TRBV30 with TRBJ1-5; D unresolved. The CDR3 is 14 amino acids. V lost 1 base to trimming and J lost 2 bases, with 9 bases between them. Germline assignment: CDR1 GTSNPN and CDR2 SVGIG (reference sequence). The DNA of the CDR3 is TGTGCCTGGAGTGGGGATTACGGCAATCAGCCCCAGCATTTT. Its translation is CAWSGDYGNQPQHF.

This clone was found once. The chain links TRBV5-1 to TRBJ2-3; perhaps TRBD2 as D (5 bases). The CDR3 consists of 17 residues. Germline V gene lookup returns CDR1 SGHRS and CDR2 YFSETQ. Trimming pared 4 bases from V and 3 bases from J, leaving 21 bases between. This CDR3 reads CASSASGTVGRTDTQYF. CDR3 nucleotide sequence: TGCGCCAGCAGCGCGAGCGGTACGGTGGGTCGAACAGATACGCAGTATTTT.

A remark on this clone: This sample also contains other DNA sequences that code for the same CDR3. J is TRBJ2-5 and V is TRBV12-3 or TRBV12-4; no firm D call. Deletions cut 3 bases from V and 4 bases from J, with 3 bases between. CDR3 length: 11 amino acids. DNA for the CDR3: TGTGCCAGCAGTTTTGGAGAGACCCAGTACTTC. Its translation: CASSFGETQYF.

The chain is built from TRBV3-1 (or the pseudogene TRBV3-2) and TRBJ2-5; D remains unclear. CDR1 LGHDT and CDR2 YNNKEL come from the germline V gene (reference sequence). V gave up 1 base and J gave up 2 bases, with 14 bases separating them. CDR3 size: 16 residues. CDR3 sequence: CASSQGMPTYQETQYF. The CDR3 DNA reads TGTGCCAGCAGCCAAGGGATGCCGACATATCAAGAGACCCAGTACTTC.

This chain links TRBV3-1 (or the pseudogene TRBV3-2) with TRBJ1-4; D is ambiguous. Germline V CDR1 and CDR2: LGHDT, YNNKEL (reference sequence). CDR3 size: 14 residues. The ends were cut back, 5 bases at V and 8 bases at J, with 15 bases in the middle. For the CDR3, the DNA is TGTGCCAGCAGCAACATGGCCTCCGCGGAAAAACTGTTTTTT. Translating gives CASSNMASAEKLFF.

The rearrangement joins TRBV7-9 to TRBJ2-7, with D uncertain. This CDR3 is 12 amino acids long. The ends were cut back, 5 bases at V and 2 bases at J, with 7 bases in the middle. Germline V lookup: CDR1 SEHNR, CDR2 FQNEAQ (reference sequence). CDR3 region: CASSLTTYEQYF. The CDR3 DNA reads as TGTGCCAGCAGCCTAACCACCTACGAGCAGTACTTC.

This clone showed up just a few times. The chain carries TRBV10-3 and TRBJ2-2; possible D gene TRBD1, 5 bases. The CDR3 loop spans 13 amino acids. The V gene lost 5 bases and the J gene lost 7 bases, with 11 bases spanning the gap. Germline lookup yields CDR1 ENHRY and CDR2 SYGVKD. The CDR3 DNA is TGTGCCATCAGTCCAGGGTCCGGCGGGGAGCTGTTTTTT. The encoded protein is CAISPGSGGELFF.

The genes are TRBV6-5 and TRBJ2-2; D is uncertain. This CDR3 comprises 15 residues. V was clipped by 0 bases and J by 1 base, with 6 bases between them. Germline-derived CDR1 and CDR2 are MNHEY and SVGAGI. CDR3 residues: CASSYSLQNTGELFF. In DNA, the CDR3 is TGTGCCAGCAGTTACTCTCTGCAGAACACCGGGGAGCTGTTTTTT.